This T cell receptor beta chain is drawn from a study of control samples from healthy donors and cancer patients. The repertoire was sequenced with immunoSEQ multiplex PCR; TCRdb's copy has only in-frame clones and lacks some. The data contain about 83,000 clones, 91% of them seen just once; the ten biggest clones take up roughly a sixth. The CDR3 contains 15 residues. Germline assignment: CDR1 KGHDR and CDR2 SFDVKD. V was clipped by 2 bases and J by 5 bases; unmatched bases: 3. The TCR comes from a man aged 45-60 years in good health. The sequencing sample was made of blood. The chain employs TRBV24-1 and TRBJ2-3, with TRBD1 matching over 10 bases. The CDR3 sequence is CATSDSGTGEDTQYF. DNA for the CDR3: TGTGCCACCAGTGATTCCGGGACAGGGGAAGATACGCAGTATTTT.